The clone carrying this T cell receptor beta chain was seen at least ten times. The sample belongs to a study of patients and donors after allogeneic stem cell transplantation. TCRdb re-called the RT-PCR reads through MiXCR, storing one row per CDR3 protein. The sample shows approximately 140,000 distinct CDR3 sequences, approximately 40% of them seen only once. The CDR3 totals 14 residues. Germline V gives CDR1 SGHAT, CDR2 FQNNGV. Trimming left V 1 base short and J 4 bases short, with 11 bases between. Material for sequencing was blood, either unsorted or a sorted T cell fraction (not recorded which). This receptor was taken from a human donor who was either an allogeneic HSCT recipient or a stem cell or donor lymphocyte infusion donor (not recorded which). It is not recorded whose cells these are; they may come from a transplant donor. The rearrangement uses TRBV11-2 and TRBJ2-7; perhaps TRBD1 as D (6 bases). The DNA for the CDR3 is TGTGCCAGCAGCTTAGCTACAGGGAGATACGAGCAGTACGTC. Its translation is CASSLATGRYEQYV.